The clone carrying this TCR beta chain was counted once. Its antigen is not identified. This entry comes from a study of cytomegalovirus exposure and HLA in healthy donors. Study-level findings and limits: Later analysis suggested links between common viral pathogens and several top significant clusters. Cytomegalovirus-associated TCR beta chains were listed, numbering some 180.

The PCR employed 60 Vbeta primers together with 13 Jbeta primers. Data came from immunoSEQ multiplex PCR; TCRdb stores just in-frame clones and leaves some out. Found here are about 110,000 clones, less than 85% of them singletons; the top ten hold roughly 3.6%. The CDR3 runs to 15 residues. The germline V and J ends were trimmed by 1 base and 3 bases, with 10 bases remaining between them. CDR1 LNHNV and CDR2 YYDKDF come from the germline V gene (reference sequence). The chain joins TRBV15 to TRBJ2-1; tentative D call: TRBD2 (7 bases). The origin of this receptor is a man aged 55-75 years in good health and CMV-seronegative. Input material: PBMCs. CDR3 nucleotides: TGTGCCACCAGCAGAGGCGGGGGCTTCTACAATGAGCAGTTCTTC. It specifies CATSRGGGFYNEQFF.